Shown below are 13 T cell receptor beta chains from a single sample sequenced in a study of T cell repertoires in cytomegalovirus infection. Antigens of these TCRs are unknown. TCRdb itself ran the reads through MiXCR, one entry per CDR3 protein. The sample contains approximately 76,000 distinct CDR3 sequences, roughly a quarter of which appear only once. Sequenced material: CD8+ T cells from cultured PBMCs, taken from culture after CMV antigen stimulation. These receptors were taken from a human donor in good health (CMV status not recorded). Some clones in this sample may be carry-over from other donors' samples.

This clonotype has just a few counts. This chain joins TRBV12-3 or TRBV12-4 and TRBJ1-2; D not resolved. V was pared by 6 bases and J by 8 bases, with 10 bases between. The length of the CDR3 is 11 residues. The CDR3 sequence: CASRGAEGYTF. The CDR3 DNA is TGTGCCAGCAGGGGCGCAGAGGGCTACACCTTC.

Worth noting for this clonotype: A read error may be the cause here, since a much bigger clone is one base away. This chain's CDR3 is CVSRATGLTNQPQHF. The CDR3 DNA sequence: TGTGTCAGCAGGGCGACAGGCTTGACCAATCAGCCCCAGCATTTT. The V gene is TRBV6-1, the J gene TRBJ1-5, with D possibly matching TRBD1 (6 bases). The CDR3 runs to 15 residues. The germline gives CDR1 MNHNS, CDR2 SASEGT.

This clonotype appeared once. The chain combines TRBV4-3 with TRBJ2-1; 12 nucleotides align to TRBD1. This CDR3 spans 20 amino acids. Unmatched junction bases numbered 10, after V lost 1 base and J lost 0 bases. Germline V CDR1 and CDR2: LGHNA, YSLEER. As DNA, the CDR3 is TGCGCCAGCAGCCAAGGTTCGGGGACAGGGGGCCAAAGCTCCTACAATGAGCAGTTCTTC. Its translation: CASSQGSGTGGQSSYNEQFF.

The chain is built from TRBV4-3 and TRBJ2-1, with D perhaps given as TRBD1 or TRBD2 (7 bases each). The germline V gene has CDR1 LGHNA and CDR2 YSLEER. V lost 0 bases to trimming and J lost 3 bases, with 27 bases between them. This CDR3 has 21 residues. The CDR3 loop is CASSQDLSDRSQGGFYNEQFF. The CDR3 DNA is TGCGCCAGCAGCCAAGATCTTTCGGACAGGTCCCAGGGGGGGTTCTACAATGAGCAGTTCTTC.

In this sample, this clonotype turned up a few times. This chain uses TRBV30 with TRBJ1-1; D unclear. The CDR3 consists of 13 residues. V lost 2 bases and J lost 5, with 12 bases in between. Germline V gives CDR1 GTSNPN, CDR2 SVGIG (reference sequence). Written as DNA, the CDR3 is TGTGCCTGGAGTCTTGTAAGGGATACTGAAGCTTTCTTT. It yields the protein CAWSLVRDTEAFF.

This clonotype was seen only once. This rearrangement joins TRBV6-2 or TRBV6-3 to TRBJ2-5; maybe TRBD1 (6 bases). V was trimmed by 7 bases and J by 2 bases, leaving 14 bases between them. The CDR3 spans 14 residues. The V gene's germline CDR1 is MNHEY and CDR2 SVGEGT. Here the CDR3 DNA reads TGTGCCAGCACCCAGGACAGAGTTCAAGAGACCCAGTACTTC. Its translation is CASTQDRVQETQYF.

Only a few counts were recorded for this clonotype. This chain uses TRBV7-9 with TRBJ2-1, with D possibly matching TRBD1 (5 bases). The CDR3 length is 15 residues. CDR1 is SEHNR and CDR2 is FQNEAQ in the germline V gene (reference sequence). V lost 5 bases to trimming and J lost 4 bases, with 15 bases between them. CDR3 coding DNA: TGTGCCAGCAGCCCCATGTTGACAGAATACAATGAGCAGTTCTTC. This codes for CASSPMLTEYNEQFF.

This chain connects TRBV11-2 to TRBJ2-2; 8 bases are shared with TRBD2. The CDR3 length is 16 residues. Per germline, CDR1 SGHAT and CDR2 FQNNGV. The V gene end was trimmed by 1 base and the J gene end by 4 bases; junction bases not matched to a gene: 5. The CDR3 spells CASSLGPSGSTGELFF. The CDR3, as DNA: TGTGCCAGCAGCTTAGGTCCTAGCGGGTCCACCGGGGAGCTGTTTTTT.

This clonotype appeared many times. The chain uses TRBV6-1 and TRBJ1-5; D is uncertain. From germline, CDR1 is MNHNS and CDR2 SASEGT. This CDR3 is built from 15 residues. The germline V and J ends were trimmed by 8 bases and 0 bases, with 14 bases remaining between them. The CDR3 region is CASRTEDYSNQPQHF. CDR3 sequence (DNA): TGTGCCAGCCGGACCGAAGATTATAGCAATCAGCCCCAGCATTTT.

V gene TRBV11-2 combines with J gene TRBJ1-2; 9 bases agree with TRBD1. Germline CDR1 is SGHAT and CDR2 is FQNNGV. Losses at the gene ends were 5 bases for V and 4 bases for J; bases not matched to a gene: 11. This CDR3 region has 16 residues. The CDR3 DNA reads TGTGCCAGCAGCCTAATGGGACAGGGCCTTGTCTATGGCTACACCTTC. Translated, it gives CASSLMGQGLVYGYTF.

Of note for this clonotype: Given a much more abundant clone one base away, this may be a read error. The genes are TRBV7-3 and TRBJ1-1, with 7 bases identical to TRBD1. The CDR3 is 14 amino acids. J lost 8 bases, V lost 5 bases, and 11 bases had no gene match. From germline, CDR1 is SGHTA and CDR2 FQGTGA. The CDR3 reads CASSATTGEREAFF. CDR3 in DNA: TGTGCCAGCAGCGCGACCACAGGGGAGCGGGAAGCTTTCTTT.

The chain is built from TRBV5-1 and TRBJ2-7, with 7 bases aligning to TRBD1. The CDR3 runs 15 residues. Germline V gene data show CDR1 as SGHRS and CDR2 as YFSETQ. V was pared by 4 bases and J by 2 bases, with 9 bases of the junction left unmatched. CDR3 sequence reads: CASSPGTANPYEQYF. CDR3 nucleotide sequence: TGCGCCAGCAGCCCGGGGACAGCCAACCCCTACGAGCAGTACTTC.

This clonotype appeared many times. Written as DNA, the CDR3 is TGCAGTGCTAGTGGCGGGGGCGGTCAGCCCCAGCATTTT. Translating gives CSASGGGGQPQHF. The V and J genes are TRBV20-1 and TRBJ1-5; D might be TRBD1 (6 bases). Germline lookup yields CDR1 DFQATT and CDR2 SNEGSKA (reference sequence). V was cut by 3 bases and J by 6 bases, with 12 bases left in between. CDR3 length equals 13 residues.